The 20 T cell receptor beta chains listed next were all sequenced from one sample in a study of T cells in Graves' hyperthyroidism and ophthalmopathy. Authors of the study amplified TCR beta CDR3 regions from RNA transcripts. TCR CDR3 underwent first-round RT-PCR with the HTBI primer set. TCRdb ran MiXCR on the multiplex PCR reads and lists one entry per CDR3 protein. The sample consists of under 350,000 distinct CDR3 sequences, around 20% of them appearing once. The source material was blood. The receptors come from a woman between 45 and 65 years old with Graves' hyperthyroidism.

About this clonotype itself: A much larger clone lies one base from this, so it may be a read error. CDR3: CASSYGKTQYF. The CDR3 bases are TGTGCCAGCAGTTACGGAAAGACCCAGTACTTC. This rearrangement joins TRBV6-2 or TRBV6-3 to TRBJ2-5; no reliable D call. The CDR3 contains 11 residues. Germline values: CDR1 MNHEY, CDR2 SVGEGT. Trimming shortened V by 2 bases and J by 6 bases, and 4 bases separated the two germline ends.

At least ten counts were recorded for this clonotype. The chain is built from TRBV11-2 and TRBJ2-1; TRBD1 matches at 8 bases. The CDR3 contains 15 residues. Per the germline V gene, CDR1 is SGHAT and CDR2 is FQNNGV. CDR3 protein: CASNPETGVYNEQFF. The CDR3 DNA reads as TGTGCATCAAACCCCGAGACAGGGGTTTACAATGAGCAGTTCTTC. The full variable domain, rest sourced from reference TRBV11-2 and TRBJ2-1, is EAGVAQSPRYKIIEKRQSVAFWCNPISGHATLYWYQQILGQGPKLLIQFQNNGVVDDSQLPKDRFSAERLKGVDSTLKIQPAKLEDSAVYLCASNPETGVYNEQFFGPGTRLTVL.

At least ten counts were recorded for this clonotype. This chain links TRBV28 with TRBJ1-2; 7 positions agree with TRBD1. V trimming: 5 bases; J trimming: 4 bases; junction bases outside the gene matches: 7. The CDR3 has 14 residues. CDR1 is MDHEN, CDR2 SYDVKM, per germline. The CDR3 bases are TGTGCCAGCAGTGCACAGGGGCGGCCCTATGGCTACACCTTC. Protein: CASSAQGRPYGYTF.

The chain joins TRBV4-2 to TRBJ2-7; 8 positions agree with TRBD2. The CDR3 length is 16 residues. The V and J ends lost 0 bases and 6 bases, in that order; junction bases with no gene match: 10. Per germline, CDR1 LGHNA and CDR2 YNFKEQ. The CDR3 bases are TGTGCCAGCAGCCAAGATCGGAGCGGGAGTAACTGCGAGCAGTACTTC. As protein: CASSQDRSGSNCEQYF.

The chain links TRBV2 to TRBJ2-1, with TRBD1 matching 9 bases. Trimming removed 8 bases from V and 6 bases from J; junction bases left unmatched: 8. CDR1 is SNHLY and CDR2 is FYNNEI in the germline V gene. CDR3 size: 14 residues. CDR3 in amino acids: CASPPDRGRNEQFF. The CDR3 DNA follows: TGTGCCAGCCCTCCGGACAGGGGTCGCAATGAGCAGTTCTTC. Full variable domain (missing parts from reference TRBV2 and TRBJ2-1): EPEVTQTPSHQVTQMGQEVILRCVPISNHLYFYWYRQILGQKVEFLVSFYNNEISEKSEIFDDQFSVERPDGSNFTLKIRSTKLEDSAMYFCASPPDRGRNEQFFGPGTRLTVL.

This clonotype has more than one count but fewer than ten. V usage is TRBV4-1 and J usage is TRBJ1-1; D remains unclear. The CDR3 length is 15 residues. From germline, CDR1 is MGHRA and CDR2 YSYEKL. The V end was cut by 1 base, the J end by 0 bases, with 9 bases between. CDR3 DNA sequence: TGCGCCAGCAGCCAAGTGAGAGGGTTGAACACTGAAGCTTTCTTT. This sequence encodes CASSQVRGLNTEAFF.

This clonotype was seen ten or more times. This chain connects TRBV7-8 to TRBJ2-7; the match to TRBD1 covers 10 bases. The CDR3 totals 16 residues. V shed 4 bases and J 0 bases; nucleotides not matched to a gene: 6. CDR1 is SGHVS, CDR2 FQNEAQ, per germline. The CDR3 bases are TGTGCCAGCAGCTCAGGGGGGACAGGGGTCTCCTACGAGCAGTACTTC. Protein product: CASSSGGTGVSYEQYF.

This clonotype was recorded at least ten times. The CDR3 reads CASSILAGGSSEQFF. CDR3 nucleotides: TGCGCCAGCAGTATTCTAGCGGGGGGATCGAGTGAGCAGTTCTTC. The V and J genes are TRBV5-1 and TRBJ2-1; TRBD2 aligns across 11 bases. CDR1 and CDR2 from the germline V gene are SGHRS and YFSETQ. The CDR3 spans 15 residues. The junction had 10 bases not matched to a gene; V was cut back by 5 bases and J by 9 bases. Based on the CDR3 plus reference TRBV5-1 and TRBJ2-1, the full variable domain is KAGVTQTPRYLIKTRGQQVTLSCSPISGHRSVSWYQQTPGQGLQFLFEYFSETQRNKGNFPGRFSGRQFSNSRSEMNVSTLELGDSALYLCASSILAGGSSEQFFGPGTRLTVL.

This clonotype was counted many times. J is TRBJ1-5 and V is TRBV20-1; D possibly corresponds to TRBD1 (6 bases). CDR1 and CDR2 (germline): DFQATT, SNEGSKA (reference sequence). The V end was cut by 3 bases, the J end by 6 bases, with 15 bases between. This CDR3 contains 14 residues. CDR3: CSASRTGIGQPQHF. CDR3 bases: TGCAGTGCTAGTCGAACAGGGATTGGTCAGCCCCAGCATTTT.

This clonotype came up many times. The chain joins TRBV28 to TRBJ2-3, with 9 bases that match TRBD2. CDR3 length: 14 amino acids. The V segment lost 7 bases and the J segment 6 bases; nucleotides outside the gene matches: 8. In germline, CDR1 is MDHEN, CDR2 SYDVKM. The CDR3 nucleotides are TGTGCCAGCAAGGCGGGGGGGGGTACGGATACGCAGTATTTT. Its translation is CASKAGGGTDTQYF. Combining the CDR3 with reference TRBV28 and TRBJ2-3 gives the whole variable domain DVKVTQSSRYLVKRTGEKVFLECVQDMDHENMFWYRQDPGLGLRLIYFSYDVKMKEKGDIPEGYSVSREKKERFSLILESASTNQTSMYLCASKAGGGTDTQYFGPGTRLTVL.

In this sample, this clonotype turned up a few times. The chain recombines TRBV4-1 with TRBJ2-7; 8 positions match TRBD2. Germline CDR1 reads MGHRA; CDR2 reads YSYEKL. Trimming cost V 6 bases and J 3 bases; bases outside gene matches: 10. The CDR3 runs 15 residues. As DNA, the CDR3 is TGCGCCAGCAGGCCAGAAAGGACTAGCCTCTACGAGCAGTACTTC. Translated, it gives CASRPERTSLYEQYF.

The chain has TRBV5-1 and TRBJ2-7, with 10 bases fitting TRBD1. With V trimmed by 0 bases and J by 4 bases, 7 bases remained unmatched. The V gene's germline CDR1 is SGHRS and CDR2 YFSETQ. The CDR3 sequence is 16 residues long. The CDR3 DNA follows: TGCGCCAGCAGCTTGGGGGTCGTGGGACAGGGGTACGAGCAGTACTTC. It codes for CASSLGVVGQGYEQYF.

The sample holds many counts of this clonotype. The chain is built from TRBV2 and TRBJ2-3; no firm D call. Germline CDR1 and CDR2: SNHLY and FYNNEI. CDR3 length: 14 amino acids. Trimming pared 7 bases from V and 2 bases from J, leaving 13 bases between. The CDR3 DNA reads as TGTGCCAGCAACCAAGGATTAAACACAGATACGCAGTATTTT. Amino acids: CASNQGLNTDTQYF.

This clonotype was recorded many times. This chain links TRBV7-9 with TRBJ2-7; maybe TRBD1 (6 bases). CDR3 length: 13 residues. Germline lookup yields CDR1 SEHNR and CDR2 FQNEAQ (reference sequence). Trimming removed 4 bases at V and 0 bases at J, with 7 bases between. CDR3 loop: CASSWDNSYEQYF. As DNA, the CDR3 is TGTGCCAGCAGCTGGGACAACTCCTACGAGCAGTACTTC.

In regard to this clonotype: This may be a read error, as it is one base from a much larger clone. The chain uses TRBV3-1 and TRBJ2-7, with 8 positions matching TRBD2. Germline loops: CDR1 LGHDT, CDR2 YNNKEL (reference sequence). This CDR3 region has 14 residues. CDR3 DNA: TGTGCCAACAGCCAAGAGGCGGGAGGCGGTGAGCAGTACTTC. Its protein product is CANSQEAGGGEQYF.

DNA of the CDR3: TGTGCCAGCAGCTTAGATCAGGGTCCTGAGCAGTTCTTC. Its translation: CASSLDQGPEQFF. The genes are TRBV11-2 and TRBJ2-1, with a possible D match to TRBD1 (5 bases). The CDR3 has 13 amino acids. V was trimmed by 0 bases and J by 9 bases, leaving 9 bases between them. Germline values: CDR1 SGHAT, CDR2 FQNNGV.

This chain connects TRBV3-1 to TRBJ1-4; TRBD1 matches 10 bases. There are 15 residues in the CDR3. Germline CDR1 reads LGHDT; CDR2 reads YNNKEL (reference sequence). V was pared by 4 bases and J by 7 bases, with 6 bases of the junction left unmatched. CDR3 sequence: CASSPDRGLSEKLFF. Written as DNA, the CDR3 is TGTGCCAGCAGCCCCGACAGGGGGCTGAGTGAAAAACTGTTTTTT.

This clonotype showed up many times. The rearrangement links TRBV5-8 to TRBJ2-3, with TRBD2 matching over 13 bases. V lost 2 bases and J lost 6; bases outside the gene matches: 6. The V gene's germline CDR1 is SGHTS and CDR2 YDEGEE. The CDR3 is 16 residues long. DNA of the CDR3: TGTGCCAGCAGCTTCAGGACTAGCGGGGGTTGGGATACGCAGTATTTT. It yields the protein CASSFRTSGGWDTQYF.

The V gene is TRBV12-3 or TRBV12-4, the J gene TRBJ1-6; D is ambiguous. The CDR3 is 14 residues long. The V and J ends lost 6 bases and 7 bases respectively, with 13 bases between them. DNA for the CDR3: TGTGCCAGCAGCCCGACACGCGGGAATTCACCCCTCCACTTT. Its translation: CASSPTRGNSPLHF.

This clonotype occurred a few times. The chain combines TRBV5-8 with TRBJ1-4, with 7 bases aligning to TRBD1. Per germline, CDR1 SGHTS and CDR2 YDEGEE. The V gene end was trimmed by 4 bases and the J gene end by 1 base; junction bases not matched to a gene: 4. The CDR3 has 15 residues. The CDR3 spells CASSPRTGTNEKLFF. CDR3 bases: TGTGCCAGCAGCCCAAGGACAGGAACTAATGAAAAACTGTTTTTT.